This T cell receptor (beta chain) was retrieved from a study of monozygotic twins with inflammatory bowel disease. Reanalyzing the 5' RACE reads, TCRdb keeps one entry per CDR3 protein, without DNA. This sample's table has over 350,000 distinct CDR3 sequences. This clonotype was obtained from a human donor with ulcerative colitis or Crohn's disease, or a healthy co-twin of an affected twin (not recorded which). The sample consisted of blood.

The CDR3 sequence is CASSQGYRGETQYF. The rearrangement links TRBV4-2 to TRBJ2-5; without DNA, the TCRdb call of TRBD1 cannot be checked. Germline V CDR1 and CDR2: LGHNA, YNFKEQ. The length of the CDR3 is 14 residues.